The 18 T cell receptor beta chains below all came from one sample that was sequenced in a study of regulatory T cells in long-lasting Graves disease. The time point: newly diagnosed GD, antithyroid drugs for less than 3 months. With RNA extracted from PBMCs as input, the TCR library was made. To make TCR beta libraries, researchers used iRepertoire HTBI primers and Arm-PCR of CDR3 regions. MiXCR was run by TCRdb on the multiplex PCR reads, yielding one entry per CDR3 protein. Among 530,000 or so distinct CDR3 sequences, roughly 12% were seen once, and the ten largest hold 8% to 10%. Another study also made use of these data, one on T cells in Graves' hyperthyroidism and ophthalmopathy.

The sequencing here drew on peripheral blood mononuclear cells (PBMCs), taken at new diagnosis, from a patient treated with antithyroid drugs. The receptors here all came from a man in his thirties or forties with Graves disease.

The rearrangement uses TRBV19 and TRBJ2-5; 11 bases align to TRBD2. From germline, CDR1 is LNHDA and CDR2 SQIVND (reference sequence). V lost 3 bases, J lost 1 base, and 7 bases stayed unmatched. The CDR3 extends over 17 amino acids. The CDR3: CASSMGLAGGGQETQYF. The CDR3 DNA follows: TGTGCCAGTAGTATGGGCCTAGCGGGAGGTGGCCAAGAGACCCAGTACTTC.

This clonotype was seen only a few times. The rearrangement joins TRBV6-1 to TRBJ2-1, with 7 bases matching TRBD1. Germline values: CDR1 MNHNS, CDR2 SASEGT. V lost 6 bases, J lost 6 bases, and 11 bases stayed unmatched. There are 15 residues in the CDR3. CDR3 protein: CASSPHGQVSNEQFF. The CDR3 nucleotides are TGTGCCAGCAGCCCCCATGGACAGGTCTCCAATGAGCAGTTCTTC.

This clonotype occurred many times. The chain recombines TRBV29-1 with TRBJ1-5; no clear D. Germline CDR1 is SQVTM and CDR2 is ANQGSEA. This CDR3 region has 13 residues. V was shortened by 4 bases and J by 4 bases, with 11 bases between the two germline ends. The CDR3 DNA is TGCAGCGTTGGGACGGCGGGGAATCAGCCCCAGCATTTT. This encodes CSVGTAGNQPQHF.

This clonotype showed up many times. The chain uses TRBV19 and TRBJ1-5; 9 bases are a match to TRBD1. Germline CDR1 and CDR2: LNHDA and SQIVND (reference sequence). This CDR3 region has 15 residues. V lost 3 bases, J lost 5 bases, and 5 bases stayed unmatched. The CDR3 nucleotides are TGTGCCAGTAGTATCGGGACAGGGCCGTATCAGCCCCAGCATTTT. This encodes CASSIGTGPYQPQHF.

V usage is TRBV6-2 or TRBV6-3 and J usage is TRBJ2-3; D call uncertain. Deletions cut 2 bases from V and 7 bases from J, with 10 bases between. The CDR3 consists of 13 residues. Germline CDR1 and CDR2: MNHEY and SVGEGT. The CDR3 reads CASSYLNGYTQYF. The CDR3 DNA sequence: TGTGCCAGCAGTTACCTGAACGGATATACGCAGTATTTT.

This clonotype has only a few counts. V gene TRBV19 combines with J gene TRBJ1-5; 8 nucleotides align to TRBD1. The CDR3 totals 16 residues. Per germline, CDR1 LNHDA and CDR2 SQIVND (reference sequence). V shed 6 bases and J 2 bases; nucleotides not matched to a gene: 9. CDR3 bases: TGTGCCAGTAGCCGACAGGGGACGACTGGCAATCAGCCCCAGCATTTT. It yields the protein CASSRQGTTGNQPQHF.

In this sample, this clonotype turned up many times. The V and J genes are TRBV6-1 and TRBJ2-7; 7 nucleotides align to TRBD2. The CDR3 is made up of 13 amino acids. Per the germline V gene, CDR1 is MNHNS and CDR2 is SASEGT. CDR3 DNA: TGTGCTGCGGGGGATACTATCGGCTACGAGCAGTACTTC. This translates into CAAGDTIGYEQYF.

This clonotype was observed a few times. This rearrangement joins TRBV10-2 to TRBJ2-2, with D hard to call. CDR3 length: 15 amino acids. In germline, CDR1 is WSHSY, CDR2 SAAADI. V dropped 4 bases and J dropped 0 bases, with 9 bases sitting between them. DNA for the CDR3: TGCGCCAGCAGTGTGGTAGGGACGAACACCGGGGAGCTGTTTTTT. It is translated as CASSVVGTNTGELFF.

Worth noting for this clonotype: This may be a read error, as it is one base from a much larger clone. This rearrangement joins TRBV5-1 to TRBJ1-2; D possibly corresponds to TRBD1 (6 bases). Trimming left V 2 bases short and J 8 bases short, with 13 bases between. Germline V lookup: CDR1 SGHRS, CDR2 YFSETQ. The CDR3 spans 13 residues. CDR3 in amino acids: CASSLYRVDGYTF. The CDR3 DNA is TGCGCCAGCAGCTTATACAGGGTCGACGGCTACACCTTC.

In this sample, this clonotype turned up a few times. J is TRBJ2-1 and V is TRBV20-1; 11 positions agree with TRBD2. The CDR3 contains 12 residues. The germline V gene encodes CDR1 DFQATT and CDR2 SNEGSKA (reference sequence). CDR3 in DNA: TGCAGCGTCCGACTAGCGGGACCTGAGCAGTTCTTC. The encoded protein is CSVRLAGPEQFF.

This clonotype was recorded many times. This rearrangement joins TRBV6-2 or TRBV6-3 to TRBJ2-3, with 12 bases lining up with TRBD1. The J segment lost 5 bases and the V segment lost 4 bases, leaving 4 bases of the junction unmatched. This CDR3 contains 15 residues. Germline CDR1 is MNHEY and CDR2 is SVGEGT. This CDR3 is CASSSGTGGVDTQYF. In DNA form, the CDR3 reads TGTGCCAGCAGTTCCGGGACAGGGGGCGTAGATACGCAGTATTTT.

CDR3 coding DNA: TGTGCCAGCAGTTCTTGGACAGGGAACGGCGAGCAGTACTTC. It is translated as CASSSWTGNGEQYF. This chain uses TRBV27 with TRBJ2-7; 8 positions agree with TRBD1. The CDR3 loop spans 14 amino acids. Germline V lookup: CDR1 MNHEY, CDR2 SMNVEV (reference sequence). Trimming removed 4 bases from V and 6 bases from J; junction bases left unmatched: 8.

There are many counts of this clonotype. The CDR3 DNA is TGTGCCAGCAGCCCCCCTTTAGCGGGAGCAGTCAATGAGCAGTTCTTC. The encoded protein is CASSPPLAGAVNEQFF. The chain carries TRBV14 and TRBJ2-1; 9 bases match TRBD2. This CDR3 has 16 residues. Germline V lookup: CDR1 SGHDN, CDR2 FVKESK. The trim removed 4 bases at V and 6 bases at J, leaving 10 bases unmatched.

The gene calls are TRBV28 and TRBJ2-5; TRBD1 agrees at 8 bases. The CDR3 covers 15 residues. Germline lookup yields CDR1 MDHEN and CDR2 SYDVKM. J lost 1 base, V lost 6 bases, and 7 bases had no gene match. The CDR3, as DNA: TGTGCCAGCAGCAGACAGGGGCGGGTCCAAGAGACCCAGTACTTC. Protein sequence: CASSRQGRVQETQYF.

This clonotype was seen at least ten times. The V and J genes are TRBV20-1 and TRBJ2-7; a possible D gene is TRBD2 (6 bases). Trimming shortened V by 6 bases and J by 5 bases, and 17 bases separated the two germline ends. CDR3 length equals 13 residues. Looked up from germline, CDR1 is DFQATT and CDR2 is SNEGSKA (reference sequence). The CDR3 DNA reads as TGCAGTGCCAGGGACGGGTGGGAGGACGAGCAGTACTTC. Protein: CSARDGWEDEQYF.

A single count supports this clonotype. The V gene is TRBV18, the J gene TRBJ1-1; tentatively, D is TRBD1 (6 bases). V was trimmed by 2 bases and J by 3 bases, leaving 16 bases between them. This CDR3 is built from 16 residues. The V gene's germline CDR1 is KGHSH and CDR2 LQKENI. CDR3 nucleotides: TGTGCCAGCTCACCAGGACAGCTAGGGTTGGACACTGAAGCTTTCTTT. Its protein is CASSPGQLGLDTEAFF.

This clonotype has just a few counts. The CDR3: CASSEFPGRVGYTF. DNA of the CDR3: TGTGCCAGCAGTGAATTCCCGGGGCGGGTTGGCTACACCTTC. This chain joins TRBV25-1 and TRBJ1-2, with D possibly being TRBD1 (5 bases). The germline V gene has CDR1 MGHDK and CDR2 SYGVNS. V lost 1 base and J 7 bases, leaving 13 bases between the germline ends. The CDR3 has 14 residues.

This clonotype was observed a handful of times. V gene TRBV14 combines with J gene TRBJ2-7; no reliable D call. Germline V gene sequence: CDR1 SGHDN, CDR2 FVKESK. Trimming pared 1 base from V and 9 bases from J, leaving 13 bases between. The CDR3 extends over 13 amino acids. CDR3 DNA sequence: TGTGCCAGCAGCCAAGCGGGCGCGTCGGTGCAGTACTTC. Its protein product is CASSQAGASVQYF.